The sequence of this TCR beta chain was determined in a study of blood T cell repertoires in COVID-19. In the study overall: From T cells, B-cell-depleted T cells, or PBMCs came the material, which was cDNA or gDNA.

Only in-frame clones appear in the TCRdb table, and some are missing; sequencing was by immunoSEQ multiplex PCR. The sample lists about 150,000 clones, 80% occurring once. This clone has just a few counts. CDR1 is LGHDT and CDR2 is YNNKEL in the germline V gene (reference sequence). Trimming took 4 bases from V and 2 from J; bases not matched to a gene: 1. CDR3 length: 14 amino acids. The specimen sequenced was peripheral blood. This rearrangement joins TRBV3-1 (or the pseudogene TRBV3-2) to TRBJ2-5; TRBD2 matches 10 bases. The sequence came from a woman aged 50 to 65 with acute or convalescent COVID-19. The CDR3: CASSPTSGQETQYF. DNA of the CDR3: TGTGCCAGCAGCCCGACTAGCGGGCAAGAGACCCAGTACTTC.